This TCR beta chain is drawn from a study of glioma-infiltrating T cells (dated by TCRdb to about 2016). The study in broad terms: The study sequenced TCR alpha- and beta-chain repertoires from glioma tissue, from non-neoplastic brain tissue and from matched peripheral blood mononuclear cells. The paired cohort was made up of three low-grade glioma patients, fewer than 10 primary glioblastoma patients and three non-glioma patients who contributed non-neoplastic brain tissue. Each tissue-infiltrating repertoire was compared with the same patient's peripheral blood repertoire to measure divergence between tissue and blood T-cell populations.

The CDR3 length is 11 residues, termini included. The retained sequence is limited to the CDR3, 33 bases, with the frame set at the first base. The germline V gene gives CDR1 as SNHLY and CDR2 as FYNNEI. The junction carries 7 bases between V and J, which are trimmed by 10 bases and 1 base respectively. TCR alpha and beta CDR3 regions were amplified with the iRepertoire nested amplicon-rescue multiplex PCR (arm-PCR) platform from RNA. The input for one-step reverse transcription and amplification was roughly 85-400 ng of tissue mRNA or PBMC total RNA. Following bead purification, Illumina adapters were added through a secondary multiplex PCR, and the libraries were then gel-purified between 200 and 400 bp. Internal 6-nucleotide barcodes were carried by the libraries and were used for demultiplexing. The libraries were sequenced on an Illumina MiSeq using 2x220 or 2x250 nucleotide paired-end reads. Processing in the source paper ran as follows. Paired reads were merged using FLASH 1.2.11 and were aligned to the GRCh37 human genome using BWA-MEM, after which TRA and TRB reads were extracted. An IMGT-derived reference of cassette sequences and CDR3 motifs, with pseudogenes included, was used for V and J assignment. Reads were translated in three frames, and productive CDR3s were defined as those with a C...FGXG motif and no stop codons. A clonotype was defined as a unique combination of a V-J cassette pair and a CDR3 amino acid sequence. Reads were filtered by Hamming distance, with the threshold set by the sequence error rate of each sample in mapped regions. The raw public reads went through TCRdb reprocessing: fastp at Q25, MiXCR clone calling, in-frame beta chains kept. Every CDR3 protein is listed once, alongside the most common genes and DNA of its rows. The V and J calls were determined by TCRdb, not by the authors. This sample has under 130,000 distinct CDR3 sequences in its table, and around 28% of those were observed once. The ten largest clones take up roughly 46% of the sample.

About this clonotype itself: Its antigen is currently not known. This may arise from a read error, as a much more abundant clone is one base away. Here the CDR3 omits its conserved ending phenylalanine or tryptophan, so a read error is the likely source.

Broader findings and caveats from the paper: Tissue and blood shared very few CDR3 sequences, a result attributed to high CDR3 diversity and limited sampling. The group comparisons were based on small numbers of patients: three non-neoplastic, three low-grade glioma and seven to nine glioblastoma patients. VJ-independent divergence between tissue and blood was found to be below expectation in non-neoplastic patients but above expectation in all gliomas, particularly low-grade gliomas.

The sequencing input was glioma tissue, nonneoplastic brain tissue, or PBMCs (not recorded which). The rearranged segments are TRBV2 and TRBJ1-1; a tentative D call is TRBD1 (5 bases match). The TCR was taken from a human donor with low-grade glioma or glioblastoma, undergoing nonglioma brain surgery, or in good health (not recorded which). The CDR3 loop reads CATQGNTEAFS. At the DNA level, the sequence is TGTGCCACCCAGGGGAACACTGAAGCTTTCTCT.